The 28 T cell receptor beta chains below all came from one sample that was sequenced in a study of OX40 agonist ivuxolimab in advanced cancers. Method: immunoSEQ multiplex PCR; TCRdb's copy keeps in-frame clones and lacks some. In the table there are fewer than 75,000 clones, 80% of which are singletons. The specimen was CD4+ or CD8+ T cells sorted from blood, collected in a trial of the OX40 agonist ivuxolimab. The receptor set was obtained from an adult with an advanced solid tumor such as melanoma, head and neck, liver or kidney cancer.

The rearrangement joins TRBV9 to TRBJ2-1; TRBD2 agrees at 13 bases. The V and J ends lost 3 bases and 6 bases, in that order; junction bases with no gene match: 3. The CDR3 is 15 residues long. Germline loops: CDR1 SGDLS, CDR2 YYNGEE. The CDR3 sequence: CASSGGTSGTNEQFF. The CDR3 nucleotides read TGTGCCAGCAGCGGGGGGACTAGCGGGACCAATGAGCAGTTCTTC.

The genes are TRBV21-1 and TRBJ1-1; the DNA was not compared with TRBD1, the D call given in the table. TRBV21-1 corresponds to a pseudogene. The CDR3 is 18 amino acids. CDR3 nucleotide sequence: TGTGCCAGCAGCAAAATATCGGGACAGTCCAGCATGAACACTGAAGCTTTCTTT. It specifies CASSKISGQSSMNTEAFF.

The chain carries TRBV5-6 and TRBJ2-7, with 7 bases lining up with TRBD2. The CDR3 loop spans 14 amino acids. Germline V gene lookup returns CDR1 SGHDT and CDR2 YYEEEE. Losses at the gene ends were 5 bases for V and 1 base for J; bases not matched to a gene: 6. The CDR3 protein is CASRPSGGSYEQYF. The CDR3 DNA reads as TGTGCCAGCAGGCCATCCGGGGGGTCCTACGAGCAGTACTTC.

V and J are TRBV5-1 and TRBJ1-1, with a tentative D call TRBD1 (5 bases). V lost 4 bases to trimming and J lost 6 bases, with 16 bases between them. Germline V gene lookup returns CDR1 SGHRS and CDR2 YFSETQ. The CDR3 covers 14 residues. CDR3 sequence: CASSPGWGVAEAFF. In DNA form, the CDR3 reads TGCGCCAGCAGCCCTGGTTGGGGGGTGGCTGAAGCTTTCTTT.

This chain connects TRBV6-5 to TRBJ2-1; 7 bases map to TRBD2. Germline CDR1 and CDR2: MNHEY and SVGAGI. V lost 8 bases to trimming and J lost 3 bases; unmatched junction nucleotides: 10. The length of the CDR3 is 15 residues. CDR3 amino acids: CASGVRGKYYNEQFF. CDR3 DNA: TGTGCCAGCGGCGTGCGGGGGAAGTACTACAATGAGCAGTTCTTC.

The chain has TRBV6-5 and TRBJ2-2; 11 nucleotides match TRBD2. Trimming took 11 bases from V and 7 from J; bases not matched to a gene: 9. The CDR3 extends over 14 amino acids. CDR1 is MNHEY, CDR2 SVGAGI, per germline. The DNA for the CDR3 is TGTGCCGGGCGACGACTAGCGGGATACGGGGAGCTGTTTTTT. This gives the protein CAGRRLAGYGELFF.

The CDR3 spells CASSNGQGPKKLFF. In nucleotides, the CDR3 is TGTGCCAGTAGTAACGGACAGGGCCCCAAAAAACTGTTTTTT. The chain joins TRBV19 to TRBJ1-4; TRBD1 matches at 8 bases. CDR3 length: 14 residues. Losses at the gene ends were 4 bases for V and 9 bases for J; bases not matched to a gene: 7. The germline V gene encodes CDR1 LNHDA and CDR2 SQIVND (reference sequence).

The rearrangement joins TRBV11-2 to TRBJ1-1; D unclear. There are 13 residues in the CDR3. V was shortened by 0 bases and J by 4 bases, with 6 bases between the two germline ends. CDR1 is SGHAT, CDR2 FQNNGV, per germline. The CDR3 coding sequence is TGTGCCAGCAGCTTAGATATTCCCACTGAAGCTTTCTTT. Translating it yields CASSLDIPTEAFF.

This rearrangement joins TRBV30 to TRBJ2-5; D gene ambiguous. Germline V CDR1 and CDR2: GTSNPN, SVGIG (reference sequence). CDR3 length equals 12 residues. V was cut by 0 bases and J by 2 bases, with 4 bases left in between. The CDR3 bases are TGTGCCTGGAGTGTCGTACAAGAGACCCAGTACTTC. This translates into CAWSVVQETQYF.

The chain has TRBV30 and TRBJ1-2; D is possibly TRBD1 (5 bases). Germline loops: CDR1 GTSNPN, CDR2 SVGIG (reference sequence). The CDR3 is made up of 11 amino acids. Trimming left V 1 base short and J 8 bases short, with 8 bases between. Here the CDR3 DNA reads TGTGCCTGGAGTGAGCAGGGAGGCTACACCTTC. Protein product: CAWSEQGGYTF.

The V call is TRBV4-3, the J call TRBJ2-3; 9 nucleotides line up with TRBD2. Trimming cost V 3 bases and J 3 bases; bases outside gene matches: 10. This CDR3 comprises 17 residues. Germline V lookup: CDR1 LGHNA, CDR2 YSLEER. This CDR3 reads CASSHGPGLAVTDTQYF. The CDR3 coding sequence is TGCGCCAGCAGCCATGGACCGGGACTAGCTGTAACAGATACGCAGTATTTT.

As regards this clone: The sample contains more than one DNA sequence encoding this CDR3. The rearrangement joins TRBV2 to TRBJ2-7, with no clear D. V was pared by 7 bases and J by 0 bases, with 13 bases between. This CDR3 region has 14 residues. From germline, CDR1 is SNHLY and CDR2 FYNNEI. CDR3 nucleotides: TGTGCCAGCAAGGGTCGGCAGGACTCCTACGAGCAGTACTTC. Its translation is CASKGRQDSYEQYF. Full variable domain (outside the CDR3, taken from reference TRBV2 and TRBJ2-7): EPEVTQTPSHQVTQMGQEVILRCVPISNHLYFYWYRQILGQKVEFLVSFYNNEISEKSEIFDDQFSVERPDGSNFTLKIRSTKLEDSAMYFCASKGRQDSYEQYFGPGTRLTVT.

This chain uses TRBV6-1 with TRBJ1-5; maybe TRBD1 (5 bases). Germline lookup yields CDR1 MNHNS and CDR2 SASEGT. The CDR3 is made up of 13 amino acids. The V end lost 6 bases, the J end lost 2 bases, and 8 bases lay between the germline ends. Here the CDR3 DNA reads TGTGCCAGCAGCGAACAGGGCAATCAGCCCCAGCATTTT. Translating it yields CASSEQGNQPQHF.

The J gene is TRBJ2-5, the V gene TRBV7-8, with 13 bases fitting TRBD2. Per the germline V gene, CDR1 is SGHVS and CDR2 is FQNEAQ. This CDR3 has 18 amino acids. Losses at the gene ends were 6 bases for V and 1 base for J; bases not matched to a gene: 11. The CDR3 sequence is CASRKGLAGAGGQETQYF. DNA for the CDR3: TGTGCCAGCAGAAAAGGACTAGCGGGAGCGGGGGGCCAAGAGACCCAGTACTTC.

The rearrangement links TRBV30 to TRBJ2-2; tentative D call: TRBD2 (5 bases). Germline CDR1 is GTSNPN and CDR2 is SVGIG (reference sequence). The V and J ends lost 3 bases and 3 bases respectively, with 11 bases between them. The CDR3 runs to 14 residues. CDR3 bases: TGTGCCTGGAGAAGGAGGACTCACACCGGGGAGCTGTTTTTT. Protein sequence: CAWRRRTHTGELFF.

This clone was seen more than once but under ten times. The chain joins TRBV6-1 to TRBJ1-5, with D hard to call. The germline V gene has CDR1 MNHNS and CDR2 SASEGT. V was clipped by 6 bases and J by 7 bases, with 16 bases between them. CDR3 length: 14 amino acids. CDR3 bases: TGTGCCAGCAGCCGGGGAGGGTGGGCGCAGCCCCAGCATTTT. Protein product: CASSRGGWAQPQHF.

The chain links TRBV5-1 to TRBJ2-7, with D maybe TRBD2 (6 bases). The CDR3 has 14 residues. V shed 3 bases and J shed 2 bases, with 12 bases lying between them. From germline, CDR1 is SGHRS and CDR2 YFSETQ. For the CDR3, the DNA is TGCGCCAGCAGCTACGGGACTCAAGCCTACGAGCAGTACTTC. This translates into CASSYGTQAYEQYF.

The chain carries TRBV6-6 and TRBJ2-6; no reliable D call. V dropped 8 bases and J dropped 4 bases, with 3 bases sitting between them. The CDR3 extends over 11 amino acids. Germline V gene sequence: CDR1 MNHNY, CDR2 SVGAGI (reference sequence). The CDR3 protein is CASSGANVLTF. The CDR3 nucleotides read TGTGCCAGCTCAGGGGCCAACGTCCTGACTTTC.

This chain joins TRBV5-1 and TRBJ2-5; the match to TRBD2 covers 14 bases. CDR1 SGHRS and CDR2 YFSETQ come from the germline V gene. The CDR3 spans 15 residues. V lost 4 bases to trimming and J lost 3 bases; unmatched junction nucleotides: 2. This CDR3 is CASSQGLAGEETQYF. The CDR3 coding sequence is TGCGCCAGCAGCCAGGGACTAGCGGGGGAAGAGACCCAGTACTTC.

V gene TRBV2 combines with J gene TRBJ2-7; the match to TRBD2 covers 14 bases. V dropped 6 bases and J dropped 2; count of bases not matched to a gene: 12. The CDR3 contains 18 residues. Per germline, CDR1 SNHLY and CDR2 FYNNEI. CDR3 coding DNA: TGTGCCAGCAGAAGAAATCCGGGACTAGCGGGAGAGACCTACGAGCAGTACTTC. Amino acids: CASRRNPGLAGETYEQYF.

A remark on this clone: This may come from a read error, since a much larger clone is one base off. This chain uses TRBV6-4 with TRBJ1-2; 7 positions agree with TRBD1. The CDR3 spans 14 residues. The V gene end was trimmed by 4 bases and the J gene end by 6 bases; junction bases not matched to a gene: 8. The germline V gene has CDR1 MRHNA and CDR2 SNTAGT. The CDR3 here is CASSGSSRGDGYTF. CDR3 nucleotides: TGTGCCAGCAGTGGCTCGAGCAGGGGGGATGGCTACACCTTC.

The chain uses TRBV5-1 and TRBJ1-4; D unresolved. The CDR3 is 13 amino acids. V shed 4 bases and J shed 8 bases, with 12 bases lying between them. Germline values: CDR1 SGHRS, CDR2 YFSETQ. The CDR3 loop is CASSREVGEKLFF. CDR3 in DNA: TGCGCCAGCAGCAGGGAAGTTGGGGAAAAACTGTTTTTT. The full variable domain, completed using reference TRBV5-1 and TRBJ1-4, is KAGVTQTPRYLIKTRGQQVTLSCSPISGHRSVSWYQQTPGQGLQFLFEYFSETQRNKGNFPGRFSGRQFSNSRSEMNVSTLELGDSALYLCASSREVGEKLFFGSGTQLSVL.

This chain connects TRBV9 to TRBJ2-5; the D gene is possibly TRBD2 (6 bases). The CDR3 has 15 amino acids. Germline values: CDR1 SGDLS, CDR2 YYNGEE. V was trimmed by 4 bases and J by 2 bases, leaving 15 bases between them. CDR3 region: CASSSRTGGQETQYF. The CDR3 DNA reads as TGTGCCAGCAGCTCCCGGACTGGGGGGCAAGAGACCCAGTACTTC.

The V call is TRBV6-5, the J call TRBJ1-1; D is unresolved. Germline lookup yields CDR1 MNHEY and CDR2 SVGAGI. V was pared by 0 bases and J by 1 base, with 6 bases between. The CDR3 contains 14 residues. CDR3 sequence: CASSYSPRNTEAFF. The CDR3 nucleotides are TGTGCCAGCAGTTACTCTCCCCGGAACACTGAAGCTTTCTTT.

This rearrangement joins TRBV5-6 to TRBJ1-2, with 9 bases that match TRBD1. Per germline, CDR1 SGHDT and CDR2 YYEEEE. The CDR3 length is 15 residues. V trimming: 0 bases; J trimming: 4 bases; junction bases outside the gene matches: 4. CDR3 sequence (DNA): TGTGCCAGCAGCTTGGGGGACAGGGAGACCTATGGCTACACCTTC. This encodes CASSLGDRETYGYTF.

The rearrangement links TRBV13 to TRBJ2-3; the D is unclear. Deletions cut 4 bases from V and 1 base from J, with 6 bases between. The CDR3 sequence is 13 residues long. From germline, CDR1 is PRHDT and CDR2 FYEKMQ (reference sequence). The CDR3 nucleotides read TGTGCCAGCAGCTATGACGGCACAGATACGCAGTATTTT. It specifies CASSYDGTDTQYF.

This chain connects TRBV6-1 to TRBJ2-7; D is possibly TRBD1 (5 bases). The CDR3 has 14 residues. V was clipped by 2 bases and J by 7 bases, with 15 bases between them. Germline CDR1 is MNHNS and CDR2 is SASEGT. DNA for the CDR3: TGTGCCAGCAGTGAACGGTACAGGTCTGGTGAGCAGTACGTC. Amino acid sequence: CASSERYRSGEQYV.

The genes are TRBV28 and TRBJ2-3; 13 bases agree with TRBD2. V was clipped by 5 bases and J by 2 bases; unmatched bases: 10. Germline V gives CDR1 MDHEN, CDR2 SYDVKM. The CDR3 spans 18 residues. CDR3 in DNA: TGTGCCAGCAGTATGGGACTAGCGGGACGAACCTTCACAGATACGCAGTATTTT. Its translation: CASSMGLAGRTFTDTQYF. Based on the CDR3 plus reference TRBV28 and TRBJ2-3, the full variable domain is DVKVTQSSRYLVKRTGEKVFLECVQDMDHENMFWYRQDPGLGLRLIYFSYDVKMKEKGDIPEGYSVSREKKERFSLILESASTNQTSMYLCASSMGLAGRTFTDTQYFGPGTRLTVL.